Following are 22 T cell receptor beta chains from one sample sequenced in a study of tumor-infiltrating lymphocytes in primary liver carcinoma. RNA and DNA were co-extracted from about 20-30 mg of unsorted bulk tissue. Total RNA (roughly 540 ng) served as template for TCR beta cDNA synthesis primed by a constant-region primer. Libraries of TCR beta came from three nested multiplex PCR rounds with slightly modified ARM-PCR. The study ran its first two PCR rounds for around 10 cycles each, using TRBV1-TRBV30 forward primers and a C-beta reverse primer. TCRdb recomputed calls from the multiplex PCR reads with MiXCR, one row per CDR3 protein. The repertoire consists of 80,000 or so distinct CDR3 sequences, with roughly two thirds occurring once and the leading ten covering approximately 27%. The sequencing input was tumor-adjacent normal liver tissue. Receptor source: a man aged 35 to 55 with primary liver carcinoma and hepatitis B virus infection.

This clonotype showed up just a few times. V and J are TRBV5-6 and TRBJ2-4, with 8 bases aligning to TRBD2. The J segment lost 7 bases and the V segment lost 1 base, leaving 7 bases of the junction unmatched. The CDR3 spans 15 residues. Germline values: CDR1 SGHDT, CDR2 YYEEEE. For the CDR3, the DNA is TGTGCCAGCAGCTTGCAAGCGGGAGTCTCGAACATTCAGTACTTC. Protein sequence: CASSLQAGVSNIQYF.

As to this clonotype: A read error may explain this, as a much larger clone is one base away. The chain has TRBV24-1 and TRBJ2-1, with TRBD2 as a possible D gene (5 bases). CDR3 length: 13 residues. Germline CDR1 is KGHDR and CDR2 is SFDVKD. V was trimmed by 4 bases and J by 11 bases, leaving 14 bases between them. The CDR3, as DNA: TGTGCCACCAGTGACCCCCTAGCTTTTCAGCAGTTCTTC. The encoded protein is CATSDPLAFQQFF.

In the case of this clonotype: One base away lies a much larger clone, so this may be a sequencing read error. The V and J genes are TRBV4-3 and TRBJ2-2, with 8 bases that match TRBD1. Germline assignment: CDR1 LGHNA and CDR2 YSLEER. J gave up 3 bases and V 2 bases, and 11 bases lay outside the gene matches. The CDR3 length is 18 residues. As DNA, the CDR3 is TGCGCCAGCAGCCAATATCATTGGACAGGGAGGTACACCGGGGAGCTGTTTTTT. Its translation: CASSQYHWTGRYTGELFF.

Regarding this clonotype: Germline and junction disagree at one end, which may indicate a read error. The V call is TRBV29-1, the J call TRBJ1-5; D gene ambiguous. The CDR3 totals 11 residues. The germline gives CDR1 SQVTM, CDR2 ANQGSEA. This CDR3 is CSVISNQSQHF. The CDR3 coding sequence is TGCAGTGTTATTAGCAATCAGTCCCAACATTTT.

By its share, this clonotype is medium-sized (0.01 to 0.1%). The rearrangement links TRBV11-2 to TRBJ1-5; D not certain. The V end lost 6 bases, the J end lost 4 bases, and 13 bases lay between the germline ends. This CDR3 is 14 amino acids long. Germline CDR1 reads SGHAT; CDR2 reads FQNNGV. The CDR3 DNA sequence: TGTGCCAGCAGTCACGGGTCAAAAAATCAGCCCCAGCATTTT. It encodes CASSHGSKNQPQHF.

A word on this clonotype: The CDR3 does not end in the conserved phenylalanine or tryptophan, so this is likely a read error. The chain is built from TRBV12-3 or TRBV12-4 and TRBJ2-1, with D maybe TRBD2 (5 bases). The germline V and J ends were trimmed by 5 bases and 5 bases, with 13 bases remaining between them. CDR3 length equals 14 residues. In DNA, the CDR3 is TGTGCCAGCAGTGACCTGGGAGCGAACAATGAGCAGTTCTTG. Its translation: CASSDLGANNEQFL.

The V call is TRBV6-5, the J call TRBJ2-7; D is unresolved. Trimming removed 7 bases at V and 0 bases at J, with 13 bases between. Germline lookup yields CDR1 MNHEY and CDR2 SVGAGI. CDR3 size: 14 residues. The CDR3 is CASTSTSNSYEQYF. Written as DNA, the CDR3 is TGTGCCAGCACTTCTACGTCGAACTCCTACGAGCAGTACTTC.

On this clonotype: The junction and the germline gene differ at one end; a read error may be behind it. This chain uses TRBV11-2 with TRBJ2-7, with 10 bases identical to TRBD2. Germline V CDR1 and CDR2: SGHAT, FQNNGV. CDR3 length equals 16 residues. The CDR3 DNA reads as TGTGCTAGCAGCTTAAATAGCGGGGGGCTAGGCTACGAGAAGTATTTC. This sequence encodes CASSLNSGGLGYEKYF. Combining the CDR3 with reference TRBV11-2 and TRBJ2-7 gives the whole variable domain EAGVAQSPRYKIIEKRQSVAFWCNPISGHATLYWYQQILGQGPKLLIQFQNNGVVDDSQLPKDRFSAERLKGVDSTLKIQPAKLEDSAVYLCASSLNSGGLGYEKYFGPGTRLTVT.

This clonotype was recorded at least ten times. The J gene is TRBJ2-5, the V gene TRBV29-1; TRBD1 matches at 8 bases. This CDR3 comprises 13 residues. V lost 4 bases to trimming and J lost 2 bases; unmatched junction nucleotides: 3. Germline CDR1 SQVTM, CDR2 ANQGSEA. The CDR3 sequence: CSVAGQGQETQYF. The CDR3 bases are TGCAGCGTTGCCGGACAGGGACAAGAGACCCAGTACTTC.

Remarks on this clonotype: At one of its ends the junction is not consistent with the germline gene, which may arise from a read error. This chain links TRBV6-1 with TRBJ2-6, with D perhaps being TRBD1 or TRBD2 (5 bases each). Germline V lookup: CDR1 MNHNS, CDR2 SASEGT. The CDR3 covers 16 residues. CDR3 DNA sequence: TGTGCCAGCAGAGAAGGGAGAGGCTCTGGGGCCAACGTCATGACTTTC. Encoded protein: CASREGRGSGANVMTF.

Of note for this clonotype: A junction end diverges from the germline sequence, so it may reflect a read error. The chain employs TRBV7-9 and TRBJ2-7, with D possibly being TRBD1 (5 bases). This CDR3 region has 14 residues. CDR1 and CDR2 from the germline V gene are SEHNR and FQNEAQ (reference sequence). CDR3 sequence (DNA): TGTGCCGGCAGCCGAGCTGACAGACTCTACGAGCAGTACTTC. This gives the protein CAGSRADRLYEQYF.

This chain uses TRBV20-1 with TRBJ2-1, with D possibly TRBD1 on 5 matching bases. This CDR3 comprises 16 residues. The germline V and J ends were trimmed by 6 bases and 7 bases, with 25 bases remaining between them. Per germline, CDR1 DFQATT and CDR2 SNEGSKA (reference sequence). The CDR3 spells CSAVPFPAGQYNEQFF. As DNA, the CDR3 is TGCAGTGCGGTCCCCTTCCCGGCAGGGCAATATAATGAGCAGTTCTTC.

The V and J genes are TRBV6-1 and TRBJ2-7; tentatively, D is TRBD2 (5 bases). Germline assignment: CDR1 MNHNS and CDR2 SASEGT. CDR3 length: 15 residues. Trimming took off 5 bases at V and 4 bases at J, with 18 bases between the two ends. CDR3 nucleotides: TGTGCCAGCAGTACCTTGCCCGAGGGCCCGTACGAGCAGTACTTC. As protein: CASSTLPEGPYEQYF.

Regarding this clonotype: No conserved phenylalanine or tryptophan is present at the end of the CDR3, so a read error is the likely explanation. The limits of the CDR3 on the DNA are not certain, so only TCRdb's listed CDR3 is given. The V gene is TRBV4-3, the J gene TRBJ2-7; no check of the table's D call, TRBD2, against the DNA was made. The CDR3 adds up to 15 amino acids, both ends counted. Germline lookup yields CDR1 LGHNA and CDR2 YSLEER. CDR3 loop: CASSQELEGWHEQYL.

The V gene is TRBV5-4, the J gene TRBJ1-2; D uncertain. This CDR3 contains 13 residues. Germline V gene sequence: CDR1 SGHNT, CDR2 YYREEE (reference sequence). Trimming removed 9 bases at V and 5 bases at J, with 17 bases between. CDR3 protein: CANTESGLYGYTF. The CDR3 region has the DNA TGTGCCAACACCGAGAGTGGATTGTATGGCTACACCTTC.

To note about this clonotype: One end of the junction varies from germline; a read error may be responsible. V usage is TRBV7-9 and J usage is TRBJ2-1; D tentatively fits TRBD1 or TRBD2 (5 bases each). CDR3 length equals 17 residues. Germline V gene data show CDR1 as SEHNR and CDR2 as FQNEAQ (reference sequence). The CDR3 nucleotides read TGTACCAGCAGCTTACCATATCAGGGACCTAAAACAAATGAGCAGTTCTTC. Translation gives CTSSLPYQGPKTNEQFF.

About this clonotype itself: At one end the junction does not follow the germline gene, possibly because of a read error. The chain carries TRBV6-2 or TRBV6-3 and TRBJ1-2, with TRBD1 matching 8 bases. The CDR3 is 14 amino acids. The germline gives CDR1 MNHEY, CDR2 SVGEGT. This CDR3 is CASRHPGQVYGFTF. The CDR3 DNA reads TGTGCCAGCAGACACCCGGGACAGGTCTATGGCTTCACGTTC.

A single count supports this clonotype. The chain combines TRBV6-2 or TRBV6-3 with TRBJ1-3; D is unresolved. The V end lost 8 bases, the J end lost 0 bases, and 29 bases lay between the germline ends. The CDR3 is 20 residues long. Germline CDR1 is MNHEY and CDR2 is SVGEGT. DNA for the CDR3: TGTGCCAGCGGAAACCCGACATGGGCGCAAAACGTGGGCTCTGGAAACACCATATATTTT. This translates into CASGNPTWAQNVGSGNTIYF.

This chain joins TRBV6-2 or TRBV6-3 and TRBJ2-7, with TRBD2 as a possible D gene (5 bases). The germline V gene has CDR1 MNHEY and CDR2 SVGEGT. CDR3 length equals 15 residues. The V gene lost 2 bases and the J gene lost 5 bases, with 16 bases spanning the gap. The CDR3 coding sequence is TGTGCCAGCAGTTACCCGAGCGGTGGCGTAAACGAGCAGTACTTC. Amino acid sequence: CASSYPSGGVNEQYF.

The rearrangement links TRBV29-1 to TRBJ2-6; 9 nucleotides align to TRBD1. This CDR3 comprises 18 residues. CDR1 SQVTM and CDR2 ANQGSEA come from the germline V gene. The J segment lost 6 bases and the V segment lost 3 bases, leaving 15 bases of the junction unmatched. The CDR3, as DNA: TGCAGCGTTGATACAACCTGGACAGGGGCAGCTGAGGCCAACGTCCTGACTTTC. Translating gives CSVDTTWTGAAEANVLTF.

This chain links TRBV7-9 with TRBJ1-2; D call uncertain. There are 14 residues in the CDR3. V lost 5 bases to trimming and J lost 7 bases, with 17 bases between them. CDR1 SEHNR and CDR2 FQNEAQ come from the germline V gene (reference sequence). CDR3 residues: CASSVLGEDVGYTF. DNA for the CDR3: TGTGCCAGCAGCGTTCTCGGGGAGGATGTTGGCTACACCTTC.

This clonotype has at least ten counts. This chain connects TRBV11-2 to TRBJ2-6, with a weak D call TRBD1 (5 bases). CDR1 is SGHAT and CDR2 is FQNNGV in the germline V gene. The CDR3 loop spans 18 amino acids. V lost 1 base, J lost 0 bases, and 13 bases lay in between. CDR3 bases: TGTGCCAGCAGCTTAGGGTCAGGGCACAGCTCTGGGGCCAACGTCCTGACTTTC. It encodes CASSLGSGHSSGANVLTF. The whole variable domain, filled in from reference TRBV11-2 and TRBJ2-6, reads EAGVAQSPRYKIIEKRQSVAFWCNPISGHATLYWYQQILGQGPKLLIQFQNNGVVDDSQLPKDRFSAERLKGVDSTLKIQPAKLEDSAVYLCASSLGSGHSSGANVLTFGAGSRLTVL.